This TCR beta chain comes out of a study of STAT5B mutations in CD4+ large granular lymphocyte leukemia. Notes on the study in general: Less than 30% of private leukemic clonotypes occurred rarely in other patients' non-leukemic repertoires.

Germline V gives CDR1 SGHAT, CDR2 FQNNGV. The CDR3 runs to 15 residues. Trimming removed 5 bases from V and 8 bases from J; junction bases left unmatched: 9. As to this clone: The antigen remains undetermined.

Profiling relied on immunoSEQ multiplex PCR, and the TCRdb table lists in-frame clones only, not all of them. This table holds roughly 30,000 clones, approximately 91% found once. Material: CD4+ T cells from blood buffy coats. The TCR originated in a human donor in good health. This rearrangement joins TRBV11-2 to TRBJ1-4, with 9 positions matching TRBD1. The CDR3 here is CASSGPGQGREKLFF. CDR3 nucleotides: TGTGCCAGCAGCGGCCCGGGACAGGGACGCGAAAAACTGTTTTTT.